This note documents a single TCR beta chain sequence. This CDR3 is built from 14 residues. With 6 bases removed from V and 0 bases from J, the gap between germline ends came to 11 bases. Germline CDR1 and CDR2: SGHVS and FQNEAQ. The data derive from a study of blood T cell repertoires in COVID-19. Across the study: Acute-phase and convalescent COVID-19 samples originated in the United States, Italy and Spain.

As handled by the study authors: It was from reference gene primer amplification that nucleated cell counts were estimated. Generated by immunoSEQ multiplex PCR, the TCRdb table keeps only in-frame clones and is missing some. The DNA was the basis for D and trimming; V, J and clone size are from that table. The sample lists under 60,000 clones; roughly 82% were seen once. Source material: peripheral blood. This receptor was taken from a man between 40 and 49 years old with acute or convalescent COVID-19. The gene calls are TRBV7-8 and TRBJ1-1; a possible D gene is TRBD1 (6 bases). The CDR3 here is CASRKDSMNTEAFF. In DNA form, the CDR3 reads TGTGCCAGCAGGAAGGACAGCATGAACACTGAAGCTTTCTTT.